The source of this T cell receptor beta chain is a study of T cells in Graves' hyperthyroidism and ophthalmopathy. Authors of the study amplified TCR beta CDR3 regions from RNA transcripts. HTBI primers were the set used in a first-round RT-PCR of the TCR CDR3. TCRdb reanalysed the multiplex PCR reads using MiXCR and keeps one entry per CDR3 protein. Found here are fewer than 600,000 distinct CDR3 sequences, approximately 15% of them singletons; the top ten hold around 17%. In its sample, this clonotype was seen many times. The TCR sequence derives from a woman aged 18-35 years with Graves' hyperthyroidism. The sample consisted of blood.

The CDR3, as DNA: TGTGCCACCAGCAGAGATATAGGAAATGAAAAACTGTTTTTT. As protein: CATSRDIGNEKLFF. The chain links TRBV15 to TRBJ1-4; no definite D call. Germline CDR1 reads LNHNV; CDR2 reads YYDKDF (reference sequence). This CDR3 is 14 amino acids long. Trimming removed 0 bases from V and 5 bases from J, with 7 bases in between.